These 24 T cell receptor beta chains were sequenced from one sample in a study of blood T cell repertoires in COVID-19. Sequencing was performed with immunoSEQ multiplex PCR; in TCRdb, only in-frame clones are kept and a portion is missing. The repertoire includes about 160,000 clones, 78% of them detected once, and approximately 13% sits in the top ten. Sequences were obtained from peripheral blood. These receptors all come from a woman of 80 years or more with acute or convalescent COVID-19.

This chain joins TRBV6-6 and TRBJ1-2; the D gene is possibly TRBD1 (6 bases). The CDR3 totals 14 residues. Between the trimmed V and J ends, which lost 2 bases and 5 bases, there was a span of 12 bases. CDR1 and CDR2 (germline): MNHNY, SVGAGI (reference sequence). The CDR3 loop reads CASSYVTGQYGYTF. In DNA, the CDR3 is TGTGCCAGCAGTTACGTGACAGGCCAATATGGCTACACCTTC.

The chain carries TRBV28 and TRBJ1-1, with D possibly matching TRBD1 (6 bases). Germline assignment: CDR1 MDHEN and CDR2 SYDVKM. Trimming shortened V by 7 bases and J by 1 base, and 13 bases separated the two germline ends. The CDR3 consists of 14 residues. The CDR3 DNA reads as TGTGCCAGCACCTCTCCGGGACAGAACACTGAAGCTTTCTTT. The encoded protein is CASTSPGQNTEAFF.

This chain uses TRBV6-2 or TRBV6-3 with TRBJ2-4; 10 nucleotides line up with TRBD2. Trimming at V came to 4 bases and at J to 0 bases, leaving 9 bases not matched to a gene. From germline, CDR1 is MNHEY and CDR2 SVGEGT. This CDR3 is built from 18 residues. The CDR3 DNA reads TGTGCCAGCAGTTCCCAGGGACTAGCGTTTAGAGCCAAAAACATTCAGTACTTC. This codes for CASSSQGLAFRAKNIQYF.

The chain carries TRBV15 and TRBJ2-2, with 7 positions matching TRBD1. J gave up 4 bases and V 3 bases, and 2 bases lay outside the gene matches. Germline CDR1 is LNHNV and CDR2 is YYDKDF (reference sequence). The CDR3 is 14 residues long. The CDR3 spells CATSSDRATGELFF. The DNA of the CDR3 is TGTGCCACCAGCAGTGACAGGGCCACCGGGGAGCTGTTTTTT. The full variable domain, rest sourced from reference TRBV15 and TRBJ2-2, is DAMVIQNPRYQVTQFGKPVTLSCSQTLNHNVMYWYQQKSSQAPKLLFHYYDKDFNNEADTPDNFQSRRPNTSFCFLDIRSPGLGDTAMYLCATSSDRATGELFFGEGSRLTVL.

The chain joins TRBV12-5 to TRBJ2-1; no clear D. From germline, CDR1 is LGHNT and CDR2 FRNRAP. The CDR3 runs 12 residues. Trimming took off 1 base at V and 7 bases at J, with 5 bases between the two ends. The CDR3 DNA reads as TGTGCTAGTGGTTTGGCTCCTAATGAGCAGTTCTTC. As protein: CASGLAPNEQFF.

This clone showed up just a few times. The V gene is TRBV5-5, the J gene TRBJ1-4; D unclear. The germline CDR1 and CDR2 sequences are SGHKS and YYEKEE (reference sequence). The CDR3 consists of 12 residues. V was shortened by 3 bases and J by 3 bases, with 3 bases between the two germline ends. CDR3 residues: CASSSSNEKLFF. DNA of the CDR3: TGTGCCAGCAGCTCCTCTAATGAAAAACTGTTTTTT. The full variable domain, rest sourced from reference TRBV5-5 and TRBJ1-4, is DAGVTQSPTHLIKTRGQQVTLRCSPISGHKSVSWYQQVLGQGPQFIFQYYEKEERGRGNFPDRFSARQFPNYSSELNVNALLLGDSALYLCASSSSNEKLFFGSGTQLSVL.

The chain couples TRBV2 to TRBJ2-3, with a possible D match to TRBD2 (6 bases). The ends were cut back, 9 bases at V and 0 bases at J, with 13 bases in the middle. The germline V gene encodes CDR1 SNHLY and CDR2 FYNNEI. CDR3 length: 14 amino acids. The CDR3 coding sequence is TGTGCCAGTAAAAGGGACTTAAGCACAGATACGCAGTATTTT. The encoded protein is CASKRDLSTDTQYF.

The CDR3 DNA sequence: TGTGCCAGCAGTCCGCGGACAGGCTCTTTCTATGGCTACACCTTC. Protein product: CASSPRTGSFYGYTF. This rearrangement joins TRBV28 to TRBJ1-2, with 7 positions matching TRBD1. The V and J ends lost 5 bases and 4 bases, in that order; junction bases with no gene match: 10. This CDR3 is built from 15 residues. Per the germline V gene, CDR1 is MDHEN and CDR2 is SYDVKM.

The genes are TRBV28 and TRBJ1-1; D might be TRBD1 (5 bases). CDR1 and CDR2 from the germline V gene are MDHEN and SYDVKM. CDR3 length: 17 residues. The V end was cut by 3 bases, the J end by 2 bases, with 19 bases between. The CDR3 protein is CASSLGGWGKRNTEAFF. For the CDR3, the DNA is TGTGCCAGCAGTTTGGGGGGGTGGGGAAAGAGAAACACTGAAGCTTTCTTT.

The chain is built from TRBV18 and TRBJ2-5, with D possibly TRBD1 on 5 matching bases. The length of the CDR3 is 12 residues. V was trimmed by 5 bases and J by 7 bases, leaving 11 bases between them. Germline-derived CDR1 and CDR2 are KGHSH and LQKENI. CDR3: CASSSQGGTQYF. The CDR3 DNA reads TGTGCCAGCTCATCCCAGGGTGGGACCCAGTACTTC.

The gene calls are TRBV2 and TRBJ2-5, with 12 bases fitting TRBD2. This CDR3 comprises 15 residues. Germline V gene lookup returns CDR1 SNHLY and CDR2 FYNNEI. The V gene end was trimmed by 4 bases and the J gene end by 5 bases; junction bases not matched to a gene: 5. The CDR3 DNA reads as TGTGCCAGCAGTGTGGACGGGACTAGCGGGGAGACCCAGTACTTC. It is translated as CASSVDGTSGETQYF.

The rearrangement joins TRBV6-9 to TRBJ1-2; 8 nucleotides line up with TRBD1. Looked up from germline, CDR1 is MNHGY and CDR2 is SVAAGI. With 6 bases clipped from V and 4 bases from J, the junction kept 10 bases outside the gene matches. The CDR3 length is 15 residues. The CDR3 nucleotides are TGTGCCAGCAGCTCTCCCCGGACAGGGTTCTATGGCTACACCTTC. This gives the protein CASSSPRTGFYGYTF.

The J gene is TRBJ1-1, the V gene TRBV30; weak D call: TRBD1 (5 bases). The CDR3 runs 12 residues. The ends were cut back, 3 bases at V and 4 bases at J, with 9 bases in the middle. Germline V lookup: CDR1 GTSNPN, CDR2 SVGIG (reference sequence). CDR3 DNA sequence: TGTGCCTGGAGAGGGGCAAGCACTGAAGCTTTCTTT. This translates into CAWRGASTEAFF.

The gene calls are TRBV6-5 and TRBJ1-1; 8 nucleotides agree with TRBD1. Trimming cost V 0 bases and J 3 bases; bases outside gene matches: 3. Germline CDR1 and CDR2: MNHEY and SVGAGI. CDR3 length: 15 residues. The CDR3 sequence is CASSYSHRGDTEAFF. In nucleotides, the CDR3 is TGTGCCAGCAGTTACTCGCACAGGGGGGACACTGAAGCTTTCTTT.

J is TRBJ2-3 and V is TRBV5-1; maybe TRBD1 (8 bases). Trimming stripped 7 bases from V and 4 bases from J, with 16 bases between. Germline V gene data show CDR1 as SGHRS and CDR2 as YFSETQ. The length of the CDR3 is 14 residues. The CDR3 bases are TGCGCCAGCCGAAGGACAGGGAGGGCAGATACGCAGTATTTT. Translation gives CASRRTGRADTQYF. Based on the CDR3 plus reference TRBV5-1 and TRBJ2-3, the full variable domain is KAGVTQTPRYLIKTRGQQVTLSCSPISGHRSVSWYQQTPGQGLQFLFEYFSETQRNKGNFPGRFSGRQFSNSRSEMNVSTLELGDSALYLCASRRTGRADTQYFGPGTRLTVL.

The chain has TRBV2 and TRBJ1-5; D might be TRBD1 (5 bases). Germline V lookup: CDR1 SNHLY, CDR2 FYNNEI. The CDR3 has 13 amino acids. The CDR3 DNA follows: TGTGGCCAGGGTGAAAATAGCAATCAGCCCCAGCATTTT. Its translation: CGQGENSNQPQHF.

V is TRBV4-2 and J is TRBJ1-6; D not resolved. The CDR3 has 19 amino acids. With 0 bases removed from V and 0 bases from J, the gap between germline ends came to 15 bases. Germline CDR1 is LGHNA and CDR2 is YNFKEQ. CDR3 in DNA: TGTGCCAGCAGCCAAGAGAGACATTCCACGAGCTCCTATAATTCACCCCTCCACTTT. Translation gives CASSQERHSTSSYNSPLHF.

Written as DNA, the CDR3 is TGCGCCAGCCGGAGGCGGAACCAAGAGACCCAGTACTTC. Translated: CASRRRNQETQYF. The chain links TRBV10-2 to TRBJ2-5; D possibly corresponds to TRBD2 (5 bases). The CDR3 is made up of 13 amino acids. Per the germline V gene, CDR1 is WSHSY and CDR2 is SAAADI. V was cut by 8 bases and J by 0 bases, with 10 bases left in between.

V gene TRBV15 combines with J gene TRBJ1-2, with D maybe TRBD1 (5 bases). Germline loops: CDR1 LNHNV, CDR2 YYDKDF (reference sequence). There are 14 residues in the CDR3. Trimming cost V 0 bases and J 8 bases, with 13 bases left between them. CDR3 in amino acids: CATSRERQLGGYTF. CDR3 DNA: TGTGCCACCAGCAGAGAGAGACAGCTAGGGGGCTACACCTTC.

This clone has a handful of counts. This chain connects TRBV6-5 to TRBJ1-5; 8 positions agree with TRBD1. CDR3 length: 12 amino acids. J gave up 8 bases and V 6 bases, and 3 bases lay outside the gene matches. Looked up from germline, CDR1 is MNHEY and CDR2 is SVGAGI. In nucleotides, the CDR3 is TGTGCCAGCAGATCGACAGGGGAGCCCCAGCATTTT. This translates into CASRSTGEPQHF.

This chain links TRBV6-5 with TRBJ2-5, with TRBD1 as a possible D gene (6 bases). The V end was cut by 5 bases, the J end by 1 base, with 11 bases between. The CDR3 contains 14 residues. CDR1 and CDR2 (germline): MNHEY, SVGAGI. For the CDR3, the DNA is TGTGCCAGCAGTCCCCGGACAGCCCAAGAGACCCAGTACTTC. Its translation: CASSPRTAQETQYF.

This sequence joins TRBV4-1 and TRBJ1-2, with TRBD1 matching over 8 bases. This CDR3 has 17 amino acids. Germline V gene sequence: CDR1 MGHRA, CDR2 YSYEKL. The trim removed 3 bases at V and 4 bases at J, leaving 13 bases unmatched. The CDR3 DNA is TGCGCCAGCAGCCAGCCGGGACAGGAGCCGAGAATCTATGGCTACACCTTC. This translates into CASSQPGQEPRIYGYTF.

The chain carries TRBV3-1 (or the pseudogene TRBV3-2) and TRBJ1-2; no clear D gene. The CDR3 is made up of 15 amino acids. Germline values: CDR1 LGHDT, CDR2 YNNKEL (reference sequence). With 1 base removed from V and 2 bases from J, the gap between germline ends came to 11 bases. Here the CDR3 DNA reads TGTGCCAGCAGCCAAGGGCCTTCTGTGAACTATGGCTACACCTTC. This translates into CASSQGPSVNYGYTF.

V gene TRBV13 combines with J gene TRBJ2-7, with 9 bases that match TRBD2. J gave up 7 bases and V 0 bases, and 10 bases lay outside the gene matches. Germline lookup yields CDR1 PRHDT and CDR2 FYEKMQ (reference sequence). This CDR3 comprises 16 residues. The CDR3 reads CASSLGGGGGASEQYF. CDR3 in DNA: TGTGCCAGCAGCTTAGGCGGTGGCGGGGGGGCGAGTGAGCAGTACTTC.